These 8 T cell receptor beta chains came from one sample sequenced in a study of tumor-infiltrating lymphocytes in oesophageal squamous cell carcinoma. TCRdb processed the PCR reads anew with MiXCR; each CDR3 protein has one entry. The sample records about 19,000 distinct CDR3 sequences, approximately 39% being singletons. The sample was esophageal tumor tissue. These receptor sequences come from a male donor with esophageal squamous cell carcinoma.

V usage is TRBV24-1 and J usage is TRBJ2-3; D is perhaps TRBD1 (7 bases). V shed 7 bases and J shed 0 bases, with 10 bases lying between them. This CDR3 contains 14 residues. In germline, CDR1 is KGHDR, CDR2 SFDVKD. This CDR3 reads CATSPGGSTDTQYF. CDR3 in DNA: TGTGCCACCAGCCCAGGGGGGAGCACAGATACGCAGTATTTT.

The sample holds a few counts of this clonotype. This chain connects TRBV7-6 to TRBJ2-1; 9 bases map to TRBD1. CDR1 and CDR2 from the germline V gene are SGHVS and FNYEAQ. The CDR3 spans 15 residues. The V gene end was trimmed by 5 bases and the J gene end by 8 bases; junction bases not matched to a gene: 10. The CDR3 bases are TGTGCCAGCAGCCATCCGGGACAGGGATTGCATGAGCAGTTCTTC. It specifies CASSHPGQGLHEQFF.

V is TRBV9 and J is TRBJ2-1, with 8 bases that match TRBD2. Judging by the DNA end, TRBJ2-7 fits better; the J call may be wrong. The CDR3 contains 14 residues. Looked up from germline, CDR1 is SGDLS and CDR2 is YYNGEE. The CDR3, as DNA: TGTGCCAGCAGCCGAGCGGGGGAAGGGTACGAGCAGTACTTC. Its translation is CASSRAGEGYEQYF.

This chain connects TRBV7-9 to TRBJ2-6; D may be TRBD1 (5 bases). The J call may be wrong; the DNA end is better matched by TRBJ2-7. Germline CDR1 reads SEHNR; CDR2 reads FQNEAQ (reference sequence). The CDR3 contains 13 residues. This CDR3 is CASSFSEDNEQYF. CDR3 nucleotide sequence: TGTGCCAGCAGCTTCTCCGAGGACAATGAGCAGTACTTC.

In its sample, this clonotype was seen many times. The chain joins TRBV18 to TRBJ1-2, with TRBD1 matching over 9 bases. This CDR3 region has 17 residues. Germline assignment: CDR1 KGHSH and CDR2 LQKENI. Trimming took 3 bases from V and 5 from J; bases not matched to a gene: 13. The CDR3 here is CASSPLFGRDRDYGYTF. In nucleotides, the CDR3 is TGTGCCAGCTCACCCCTCTTTGGGCGGGACAGGGATTATGGCTACACCTTC.

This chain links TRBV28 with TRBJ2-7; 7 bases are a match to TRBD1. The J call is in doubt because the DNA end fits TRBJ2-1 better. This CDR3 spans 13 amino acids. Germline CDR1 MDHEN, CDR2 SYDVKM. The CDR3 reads CASRRTGVNEQFF. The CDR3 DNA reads TGTGCCAGCAGGCGAACAGGGGTCAATGAGCAGTTCTTC.

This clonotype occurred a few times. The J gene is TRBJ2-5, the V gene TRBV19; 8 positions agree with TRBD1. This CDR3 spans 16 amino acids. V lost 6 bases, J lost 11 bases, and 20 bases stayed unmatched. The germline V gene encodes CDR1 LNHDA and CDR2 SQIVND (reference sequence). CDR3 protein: CASSPPDRALFYEQYF. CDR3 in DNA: TGTGCCAGTAGCCCCCCGGACAGGGCTTTATTCTATGAGCAGTACTTC.

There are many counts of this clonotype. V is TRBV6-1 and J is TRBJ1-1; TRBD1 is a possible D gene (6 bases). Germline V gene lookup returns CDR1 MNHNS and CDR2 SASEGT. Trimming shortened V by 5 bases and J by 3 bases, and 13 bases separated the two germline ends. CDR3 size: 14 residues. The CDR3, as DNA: TGTGCCAGCAGTTTGGATCAGGGGTACACTGAAGCTTTCTTT. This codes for CASSLDQGYTEAFF.